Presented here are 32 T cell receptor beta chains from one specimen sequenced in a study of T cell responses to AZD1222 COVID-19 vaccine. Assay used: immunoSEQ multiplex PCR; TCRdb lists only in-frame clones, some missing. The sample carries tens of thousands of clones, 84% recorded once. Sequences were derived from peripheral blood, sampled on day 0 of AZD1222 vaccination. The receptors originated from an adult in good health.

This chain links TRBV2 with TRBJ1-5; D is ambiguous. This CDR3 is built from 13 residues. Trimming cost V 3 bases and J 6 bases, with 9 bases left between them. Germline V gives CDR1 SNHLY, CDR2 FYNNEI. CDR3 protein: CASSDISSQPQHF. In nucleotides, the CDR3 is TGTGCCAGCAGTGATATAAGTAGTCAGCCCCAGCATTTT.

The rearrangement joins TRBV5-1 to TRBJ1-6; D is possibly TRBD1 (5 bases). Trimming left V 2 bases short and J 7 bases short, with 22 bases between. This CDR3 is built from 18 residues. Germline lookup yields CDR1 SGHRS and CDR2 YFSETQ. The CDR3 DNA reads TGCGCCAGCAGCTTTCTAGCCGGGGACCCCGGCGGCAATTCACCCCTCCACTTT. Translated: CASSFLAGDPGGNSPLHF.

CDR3 loop: CAISEEVYSETQYF. CDR3 DNA: TGTGCCATCAGTGAGGAGGTTTATAGCGAGACCCAGTACTTC. The rearrangement uses TRBV10-3 and TRBJ2-5; D uncertain. V was trimmed by 2 bases and J by 5 bases, leaving 12 bases between them. Germline CDR1 ENHRY, CDR2 SYGVKD. The CDR3 has 14 residues.

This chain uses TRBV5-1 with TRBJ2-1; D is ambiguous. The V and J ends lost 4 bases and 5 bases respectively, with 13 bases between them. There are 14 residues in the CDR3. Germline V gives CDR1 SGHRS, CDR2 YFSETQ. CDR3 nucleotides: TGCGCCAGCAGCCTGGGTAGTCGGGACAATGAGCAGTTCTTC. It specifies CASSLGSRDNEQFF.

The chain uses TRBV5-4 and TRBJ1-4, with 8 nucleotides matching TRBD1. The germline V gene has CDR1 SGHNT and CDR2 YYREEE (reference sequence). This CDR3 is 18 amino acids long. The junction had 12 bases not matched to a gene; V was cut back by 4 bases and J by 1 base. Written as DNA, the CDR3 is TGTGCCAGCAGCCCAAAAGGACAGGGTGCGGGAACTAATGAAAAACTGTTTTTT. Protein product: CASSPKGQGAGTNEKLFF.

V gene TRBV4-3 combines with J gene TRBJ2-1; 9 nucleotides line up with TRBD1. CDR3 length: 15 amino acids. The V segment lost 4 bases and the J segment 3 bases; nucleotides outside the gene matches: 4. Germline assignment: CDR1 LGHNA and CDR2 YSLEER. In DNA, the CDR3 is TGCGCCAGCAGCCCAGGGACAGGGCACTACAATGAGCAGTTCTTC. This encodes CASSPGTGHYNEQFF.

Here the CDR3 reads CASSLVPNLNTEAFF. The CDR3 DNA is TGTGCCAGCAGCTTAGTACCGAACTTGAACACTGAAGCTTTCTTT. This chain links TRBV7-9 with TRBJ1-1; D gene uncertain. Germline CDR1 SEHNR, CDR2 FQNEAQ (reference sequence). The CDR3 runs to 15 residues. V was cut by 1 base and J by 0 bases, with 9 bases left in between. The whole variable domain, filled in from reference TRBV7-9 and TRBJ1-1, reads DTGVSQNPRHKITKRGQNVTFRCDPISEHNRLYWYRQTLGQGPEFLTYFQNEAQLEKSRLLSDRFSAERPKGSFSTLEIQRTEQGDSAMYLCASSLVPNLNTEAFFGQGTRLTVV.

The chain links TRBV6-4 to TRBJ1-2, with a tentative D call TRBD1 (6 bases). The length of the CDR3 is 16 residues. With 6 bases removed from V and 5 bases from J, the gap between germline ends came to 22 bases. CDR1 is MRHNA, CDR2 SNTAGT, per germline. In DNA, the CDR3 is TGTGCCAGCAGCCCAGGGACACCTCCTACGGTGTATGGCTACACCTTC. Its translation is CASSPGTPPTVYGYTF.

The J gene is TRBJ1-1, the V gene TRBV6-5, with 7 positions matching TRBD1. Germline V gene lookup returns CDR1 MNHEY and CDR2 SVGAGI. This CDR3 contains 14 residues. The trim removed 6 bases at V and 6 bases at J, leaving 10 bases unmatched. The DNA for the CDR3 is TGTGCCAGCAGCGCACAGGGGCCGACTGCTGAAGCTTTCTTT. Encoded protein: CASSAQGPTAEAFF.

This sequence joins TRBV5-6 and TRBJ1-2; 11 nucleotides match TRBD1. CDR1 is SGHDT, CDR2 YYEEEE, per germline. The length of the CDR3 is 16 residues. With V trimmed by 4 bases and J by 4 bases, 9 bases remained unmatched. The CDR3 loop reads CASSTGQGAMRYGYTF. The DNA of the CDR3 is TGTGCCAGCAGCACCGGACAGGGGGCAATGCGCTATGGCTACACCTTC.

The CDR3 loop reads CASSQGADYGYTF. In nucleotides, the CDR3 is TGTGCCAGCAGCCAGGGGGCCGACTATGGCTACACCTTC. The rearrangement links TRBV5-6 to TRBJ1-2; 8 nucleotides agree with TRBD1. The V gene end was trimmed by 4 bases and the J gene end by 3 bases; junction bases not matched to a gene: 2. The germline CDR1 and CDR2 sequences are SGHDT and YYEEEE. This CDR3 spans 13 amino acids.

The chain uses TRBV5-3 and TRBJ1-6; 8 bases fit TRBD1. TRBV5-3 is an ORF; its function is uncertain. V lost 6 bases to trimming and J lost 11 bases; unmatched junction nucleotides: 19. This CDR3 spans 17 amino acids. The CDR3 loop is CARTQSRGPRTWPPLHF. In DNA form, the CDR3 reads TGTGCCAGAACCCAGAGCAGGGGGCCCAGGACGTGGCCACCCCTCCACTTT.

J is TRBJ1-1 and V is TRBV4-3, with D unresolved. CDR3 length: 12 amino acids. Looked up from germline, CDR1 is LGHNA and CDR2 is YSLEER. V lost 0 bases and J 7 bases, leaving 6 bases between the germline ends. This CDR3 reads CASSQDGSEAFF. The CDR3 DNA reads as TGCGCCAGCAGCCAAGATGGGAGTGAAGCTTTCTTT.

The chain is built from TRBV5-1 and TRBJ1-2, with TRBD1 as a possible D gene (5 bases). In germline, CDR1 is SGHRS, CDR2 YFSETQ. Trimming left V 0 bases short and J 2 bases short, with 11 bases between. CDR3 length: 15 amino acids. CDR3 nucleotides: TGCGCCAGCAGCTTGGGTGGAGGGGAGAACTATGGCTACACCTTC. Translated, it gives CASSLGGGENYGYTF.

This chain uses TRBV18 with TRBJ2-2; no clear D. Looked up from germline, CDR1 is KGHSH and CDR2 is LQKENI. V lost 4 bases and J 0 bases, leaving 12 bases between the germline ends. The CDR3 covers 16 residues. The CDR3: CASSLTTFANTGELFF. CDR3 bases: TGTGCCAGCTCACTGACAACCTTCGCGAACACCGGGGAGCTGTTTTTT.

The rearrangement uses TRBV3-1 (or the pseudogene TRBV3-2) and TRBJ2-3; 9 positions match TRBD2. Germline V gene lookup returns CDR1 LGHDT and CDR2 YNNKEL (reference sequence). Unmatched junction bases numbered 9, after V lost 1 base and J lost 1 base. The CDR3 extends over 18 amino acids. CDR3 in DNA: TGTGCCAGCAGCCAAGGCGGGGCGGGGGGGCCTCGCACAGATACGCAGTATTTT. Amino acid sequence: CASSQGGAGGPRTDTQYF.

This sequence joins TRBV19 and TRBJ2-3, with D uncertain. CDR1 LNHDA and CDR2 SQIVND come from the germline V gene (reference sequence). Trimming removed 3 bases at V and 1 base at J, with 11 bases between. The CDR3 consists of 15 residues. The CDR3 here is CASSMIVAGTDTQYF. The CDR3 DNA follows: TGTGCCAGTAGTATGATAGTAGCCGGCACAGATACGCAGTATTTT. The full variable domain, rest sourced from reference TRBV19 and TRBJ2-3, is DGGITQSPKYLFRKEGQNVTLSCEQNLNHDAMYWYRQDPGQGLRLIYYSQIVNDFQKGDIAEGYSVSREKKESFPLTVTSAQKNPTAFYLCASSMIVAGTDTQYFGPGTRLTVL.

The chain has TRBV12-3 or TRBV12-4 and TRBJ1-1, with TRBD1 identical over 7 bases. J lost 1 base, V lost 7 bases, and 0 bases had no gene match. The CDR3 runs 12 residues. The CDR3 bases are TGTGCCAGCAACAGGGGGAACACTGAAGCTTTCTTT. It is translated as CASNRGNTEAFF.

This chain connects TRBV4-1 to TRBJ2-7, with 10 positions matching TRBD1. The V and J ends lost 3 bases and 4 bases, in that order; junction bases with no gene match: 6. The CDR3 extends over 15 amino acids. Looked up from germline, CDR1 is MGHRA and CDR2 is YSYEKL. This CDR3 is CASSQGPGQGYEQYF. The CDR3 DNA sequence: TGCGCCAGCAGCCAGGGCCCGGGACAGGGGTACGAGCAGTACTTC.

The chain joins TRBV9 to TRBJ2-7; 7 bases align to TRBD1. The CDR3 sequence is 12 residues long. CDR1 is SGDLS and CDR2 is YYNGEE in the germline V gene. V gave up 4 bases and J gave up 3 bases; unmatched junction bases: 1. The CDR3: CASSRQGYEQYF. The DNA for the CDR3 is TGTGCCAGCAGCCGACAGGGCTACGAGCAGTACTTC.

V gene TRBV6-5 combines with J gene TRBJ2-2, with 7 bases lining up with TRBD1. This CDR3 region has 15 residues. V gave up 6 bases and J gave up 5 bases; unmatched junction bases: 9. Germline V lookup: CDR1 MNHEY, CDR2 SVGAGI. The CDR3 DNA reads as TGTGCCAGCAGCCGGGTTGACAGGGTTACCGGGGAGCTGTTTTTT. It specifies CASSRVDRVTGELFF.

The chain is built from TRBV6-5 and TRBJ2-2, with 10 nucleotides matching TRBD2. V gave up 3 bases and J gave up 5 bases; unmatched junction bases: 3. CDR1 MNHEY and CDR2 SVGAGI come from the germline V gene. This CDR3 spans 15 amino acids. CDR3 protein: CASSYSGGTTGELFF. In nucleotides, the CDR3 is TGTGCCAGCAGTTATAGCGGGGGGACTACCGGGGAGCTGTTTTTT.

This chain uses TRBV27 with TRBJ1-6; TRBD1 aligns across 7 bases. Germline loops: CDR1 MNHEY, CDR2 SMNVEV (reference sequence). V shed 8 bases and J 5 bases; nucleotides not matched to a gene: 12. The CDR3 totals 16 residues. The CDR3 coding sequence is TGTGCCAGCGGTAACCCGAGGACAGGAAATAATTCACCCCTCCACTTT. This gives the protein CASGNPRTGNNSPLHF.

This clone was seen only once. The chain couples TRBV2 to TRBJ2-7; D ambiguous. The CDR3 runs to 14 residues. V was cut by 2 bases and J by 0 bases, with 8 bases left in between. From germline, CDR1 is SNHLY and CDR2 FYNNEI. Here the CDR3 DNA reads TGTGCCAGCAGTGAATTAGGACCCTCCTACGAGCAGTACTTC. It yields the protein CASSELGPSYEQYF.

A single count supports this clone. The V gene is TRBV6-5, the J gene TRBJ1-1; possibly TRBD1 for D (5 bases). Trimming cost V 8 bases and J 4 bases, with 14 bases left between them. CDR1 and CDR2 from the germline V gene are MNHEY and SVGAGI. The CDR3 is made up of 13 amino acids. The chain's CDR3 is CASHWGDRTEAFF. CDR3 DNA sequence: TGTGCCAGCCATTGGGGCGATCGCACTGAAGCTTTCTTT.

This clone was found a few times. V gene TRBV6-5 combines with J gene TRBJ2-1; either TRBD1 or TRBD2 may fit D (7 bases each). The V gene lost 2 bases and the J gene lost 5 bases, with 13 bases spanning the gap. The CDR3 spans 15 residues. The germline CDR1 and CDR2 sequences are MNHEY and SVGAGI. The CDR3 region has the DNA TGTGCCAGCAGTTACGGTCAGGGGGGGAACAATGAGCAGTTCTTC. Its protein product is CASSYGQGGNNEQFF.

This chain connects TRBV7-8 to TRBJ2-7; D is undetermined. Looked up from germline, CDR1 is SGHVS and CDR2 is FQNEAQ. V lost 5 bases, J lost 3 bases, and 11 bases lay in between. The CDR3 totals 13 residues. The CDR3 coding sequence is TGTGCCAGCAGCCCGGCTCCGTTCTACGAGCAGTACTTC. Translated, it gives CASSPAPFYEQYF.

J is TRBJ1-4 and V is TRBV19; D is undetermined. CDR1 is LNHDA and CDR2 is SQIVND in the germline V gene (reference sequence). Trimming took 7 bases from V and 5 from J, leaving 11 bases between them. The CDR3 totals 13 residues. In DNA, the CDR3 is TGTGCCAGTAAGGAACAGATGAATGAAAAACTGTTTTTT. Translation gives CASKEQMNEKLFF.

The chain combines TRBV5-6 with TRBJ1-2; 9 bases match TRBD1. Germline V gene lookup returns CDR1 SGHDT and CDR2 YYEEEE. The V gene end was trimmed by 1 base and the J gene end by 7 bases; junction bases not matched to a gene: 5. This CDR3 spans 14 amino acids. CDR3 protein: CASSLTGGEVGYTF. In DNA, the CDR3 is TGTGCCAGCAGCTTGACAGGGGGCGAGGTTGGCTACACCTTC.

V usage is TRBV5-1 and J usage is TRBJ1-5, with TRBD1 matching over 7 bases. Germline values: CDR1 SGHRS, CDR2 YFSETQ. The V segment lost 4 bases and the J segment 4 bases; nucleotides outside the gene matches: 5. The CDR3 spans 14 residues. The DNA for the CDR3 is TGCGCCAGCAGCCGCAGGGGGGGGAATCAGCCCCAGCATTTT. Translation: CASSRRGGNQPQHF.

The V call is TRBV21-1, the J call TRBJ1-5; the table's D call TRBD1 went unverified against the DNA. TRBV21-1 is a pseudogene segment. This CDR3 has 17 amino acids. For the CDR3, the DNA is TGTGCCAGCAGCAAAGCGGGCAGGGGGTCAAACAATCAGCCCCAGCATTTT. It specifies CASSKAGRGSNNQPQHF.

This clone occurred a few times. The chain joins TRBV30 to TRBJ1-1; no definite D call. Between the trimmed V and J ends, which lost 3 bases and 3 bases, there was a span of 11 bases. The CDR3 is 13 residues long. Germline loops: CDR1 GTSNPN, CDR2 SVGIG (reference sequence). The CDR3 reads CAWSLALDTEAFF. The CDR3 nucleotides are TGTGCCTGGAGCCTGGCTCTGGACACTGAAGCTTTCTTT. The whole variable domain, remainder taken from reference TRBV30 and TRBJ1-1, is SQTIHQWPATLVQPVGSPLSLECTVEGTSNPNLYWYRQAAGRGLQLLFYSVGIGQISSEVPQNLSASRPQDRQFILSSKKLLLSDSGFYLCAWSLALDTEAFFGQGTRLTVV.